These 16 T cell receptor beta chains were sequenced from one sample in a study of T cell responses to AZD1222 COVID-19 vaccine. TCRdb's table, derived via immunoSEQ multiplex PCR, lists solely in-frame clones and lacks some. The sample contains just under 75,000 clones, 80% of which appear only once. Sequenced here: peripheral blood, sampled 28 days after the second AZD1222 dose. The receptors were sampled from an adult who received the AZD1222 COVID-19 vaccine.

This chain uses TRBV28 with TRBJ2-7, with 11 bases fitting TRBD1. Germline V lookup: CDR1 MDHEN, CDR2 SYDVKM. The J segment lost 9 bases and the V segment lost 3 bases, leaving 7 bases of the junction unmatched. The CDR3 length is 14 residues. The chain's CDR3 is CASSFRDRGSRQYF. CDR3 in DNA: TGTGCCAGCAGTTTTCGGGACAGGGGGTCGCGGCAGTACTTC.

The V and J genes are TRBV15 and TRBJ2-2, with a weak D call TRBD2 (7 bases). Deletions cut 0 bases from V and 5 bases from J, with 19 bases between. The CDR3 is 18 residues long. From germline, CDR1 is LNHNV and CDR2 YYDKDF (reference sequence). CDR3 loop: CATSRDRGGGRTTGELFF. The CDR3 nucleotides are TGTGCCACCAGCAGAGATCGAGGCGGGGGCCGGACAACCGGGGAGCTGTTTTTT.

The CDR3 region is CASSSRGEKLFF. As DNA, the CDR3 is TGTGCCAGCAGCTCGAGAGGGGAAAAACTGTTTTTT. The V gene is TRBV5-6, the J gene TRBJ1-4; unclear D gene. Trimming shortened V by 3 bases and J by 8 bases, and 8 bases separated the two germline ends. The germline V gene encodes CDR1 SGHDT and CDR2 YYEEEE. CDR3 length equals 12 residues.

This clone turned up a few times. The rearrangement joins TRBV6-2 or TRBV6-3 to TRBJ1-4; D remains unclear. The CDR3 has 11 residues. Germline V gives CDR1 MNHEY, CDR2 SVGEGT. V was cut by 6 bases and J by 8 bases, with 7 bases left in between. In nucleotides, the CDR3 is TGTGCCAGCAGCTCGTCCGAAAAACTGTTTTTT. This sequence encodes CASSSSEKLFF.

CDR3 nucleotides: TGCAGTGCTAGTTATCAGGGGAATCAGCCCCAGCATTTT. This sequence encodes CSASYQGNQPQHF. The gene calls are TRBV20-1 and TRBJ1-5, with D perhaps TRBD1 (6 bases). Germline lookup yields CDR1 DFQATT and CDR2 SNEGSKA (reference sequence). This CDR3 contains 13 residues. Trimming pared 3 bases from V and 4 bases from J, leaving 10 bases between.

The rearrangement links TRBV7-9 to TRBJ1-5, with a weak D call TRBD1 (5 bases). The CDR3 loop spans 17 amino acids. Germline V gene lookup returns CDR1 SEHNR and CDR2 FQNEAQ (reference sequence). Trimming left V 5 bases short and J 0 bases short, with 17 bases between. CDR3 nucleotide sequence: TGTGCCAGCAGCCCCGCGCGCCGACAGATTAGCAATCAGCCCCAGCATTTT. Protein product: CASSPARRQISNQPQHF. Drawing the rest from reference TRBV7-9 and TRBJ1-5, the complete variable domain is DTGVSQNPRHKITKRGQNVTFRCDPISEHNRLYWYRQTLGQGPEFLTYFQNEAQLEKSRLLSDRFSAERPKGSFSTLEIQRTEQGDSAMYLCASSPARRQISNQPQHFGDGTRLSIL.

The chain has TRBV18 and TRBJ2-7, with D tentatively TRBD1 (5 bases). Trimming removed 4 bases at V and 1 base at J, with 11 bases between. Germline V CDR1 and CDR2: KGHSH, LQKENI. This CDR3 has 14 amino acids. This CDR3 is CASSQGRVSYEQYF. CDR3 DNA sequence: TGTGCCAGCTCACAGGGGCGTGTATCCTACGAGCAGTACTTC.

This clone was detected only a few times. V gene TRBV28 combines with J gene TRBJ1-4, with TRBD1 matching 7 bases. CDR1 is MDHEN, CDR2 SYDVKM, per germline. This CDR3 comprises 14 residues. The trim removed 6 bases at V and 4 bases at J, leaving 5 bases unmatched. The DNA for the CDR3 is TGTGCCAGCAGGACTACAGGGGTTAATGAAAAACTGTTTTTT. Its protein is CASRTTGVNEKLFF.

This sequence joins TRBV4-2 and TRBJ2-3; 7 nucleotides match TRBD2. The CDR3 is 16 amino acids. Trimming removed 4 bases from V and 5 bases from J; junction bases left unmatched: 12. Germline CDR1 is LGHNA and CDR2 is YNFKEQ. DNA for the CDR3: TGTGCCAGCAGCCCTTGGGGGAGGGGACGAGGAGATACGCAGTATTTT. It codes for CASSPWGRGRGDTQYF.

The CDR3 region is CASSNPTGAPNQPQHF. The CDR3 region has the DNA TGTGCCAGTAGCAATCCCACAGGGGCCCCCAATCAGCCCCAGCATTTT. The V and J genes are TRBV19 and TRBJ1-5, with TRBD1 matching over 7 bases. The CDR3 sequence is 16 residues long. Germline V CDR1 and CDR2: LNHDA, SQIVND (reference sequence). Trimming cost V 6 bases and J 3 bases; bases outside gene matches: 11.

This chain links TRBV5-1 with TRBJ1-1, with D possibly matching TRBD1 (5 bases). This CDR3 has 15 amino acids. Germline-derived CDR1 and CDR2 are SGHRS and YFSETQ. V lost 3 bases to trimming and J lost 2 bases, with 14 bases between them. The CDR3 region is CASSYVSGANTEAFF. CDR3 nucleotide sequence: TGCGCCAGCAGCTATGTGTCCGGGGCCAACACTGAAGCTTTCTTT.

This chain links TRBV27 with TRBJ1-6; 8 bases align to TRBD1. The CDR3 consists of 15 residues. Trimming at V came to 6 bases and at J to 7 bases, leaving 8 bases not matched to a gene. The V gene's germline CDR1 is MNHEY and CDR2 SMNVEV (reference sequence). CDR3 residues: CASRPRQGLNSPLHF. The DNA of the CDR3 is TGTGCCAGCAGACCAAGACAGGGGTTAAATTCACCCCTCCACTTT.

This clone has just a few counts. The chain employs TRBV19 and TRBJ2-7, with TRBD2 identical over 11 bases. The germline CDR1 and CDR2 sequences are LNHDA and SQIVND (reference sequence). V was pared by 4 bases and J by 4 bases, with 9 bases of the junction left unmatched. CDR3 size: 16 residues. The CDR3 sequence is CASSNTITSGSYEQYF. The CDR3 DNA reads TGTGCCAGTAGTAACACGATAACTAGCGGGAGTTACGAGCAGTACTTC. The variable domain in full, with the rest retrieved from reference TRBV19 and TRBJ2-7, is DGGITQSPKYLFRKEGQNVTLSCEQNLNHDAMYWYRQDPGQGLRLIYYSQIVNDFQKGDIAEGYSVSREKKESFPLTVTSAQKNPTAFYLCASSNTITSGSYEQYFGPGTRLTVT.

For the CDR3, the DNA is TGCAGCGTTGCCTTCCAGGAGATGAACACTGAAGCTTTCTTT. Protein: CSVAFQEMNTEAFF. The chain uses TRBV29-1 and TRBJ1-1, with no clear D. Trimming removed 4 bases from V and 0 bases from J, with 12 bases in between. The CDR3 runs 14 residues. Germline V gene sequence: CDR1 SQVTM, CDR2 ANQGSEA.

This clone was found a few times. The V call is TRBV27, the J call TRBJ2-3; D is possibly TRBD2 (6 bases). CDR1 and CDR2 (germline): MNHEY, SMNVEV (reference sequence). Trimming took 3 bases from V and 0 from J, leaving 13 bases between them. CDR3 length: 16 residues. CDR3 bases: TGTGCCAGCAGTTTTCGGGTTAGCGGTAGCACAGATACGCAGTATTTT. Amino acids: CASSFRVSGSTDTQYF.

The chain uses TRBV21-1 and TRBJ2-1; the DNA was not used to check the table's D call, TRBD2. TRBV21-1 constitutes a pseudogene. The length of the CDR3 is 15 residues. CDR3 sequence reads: CASSKLREGRDEQFF. CDR3 DNA: TGTGCCAGCAGCAAACTCCGGGAGGGTCGCGATGAGCAGTTCTTC.